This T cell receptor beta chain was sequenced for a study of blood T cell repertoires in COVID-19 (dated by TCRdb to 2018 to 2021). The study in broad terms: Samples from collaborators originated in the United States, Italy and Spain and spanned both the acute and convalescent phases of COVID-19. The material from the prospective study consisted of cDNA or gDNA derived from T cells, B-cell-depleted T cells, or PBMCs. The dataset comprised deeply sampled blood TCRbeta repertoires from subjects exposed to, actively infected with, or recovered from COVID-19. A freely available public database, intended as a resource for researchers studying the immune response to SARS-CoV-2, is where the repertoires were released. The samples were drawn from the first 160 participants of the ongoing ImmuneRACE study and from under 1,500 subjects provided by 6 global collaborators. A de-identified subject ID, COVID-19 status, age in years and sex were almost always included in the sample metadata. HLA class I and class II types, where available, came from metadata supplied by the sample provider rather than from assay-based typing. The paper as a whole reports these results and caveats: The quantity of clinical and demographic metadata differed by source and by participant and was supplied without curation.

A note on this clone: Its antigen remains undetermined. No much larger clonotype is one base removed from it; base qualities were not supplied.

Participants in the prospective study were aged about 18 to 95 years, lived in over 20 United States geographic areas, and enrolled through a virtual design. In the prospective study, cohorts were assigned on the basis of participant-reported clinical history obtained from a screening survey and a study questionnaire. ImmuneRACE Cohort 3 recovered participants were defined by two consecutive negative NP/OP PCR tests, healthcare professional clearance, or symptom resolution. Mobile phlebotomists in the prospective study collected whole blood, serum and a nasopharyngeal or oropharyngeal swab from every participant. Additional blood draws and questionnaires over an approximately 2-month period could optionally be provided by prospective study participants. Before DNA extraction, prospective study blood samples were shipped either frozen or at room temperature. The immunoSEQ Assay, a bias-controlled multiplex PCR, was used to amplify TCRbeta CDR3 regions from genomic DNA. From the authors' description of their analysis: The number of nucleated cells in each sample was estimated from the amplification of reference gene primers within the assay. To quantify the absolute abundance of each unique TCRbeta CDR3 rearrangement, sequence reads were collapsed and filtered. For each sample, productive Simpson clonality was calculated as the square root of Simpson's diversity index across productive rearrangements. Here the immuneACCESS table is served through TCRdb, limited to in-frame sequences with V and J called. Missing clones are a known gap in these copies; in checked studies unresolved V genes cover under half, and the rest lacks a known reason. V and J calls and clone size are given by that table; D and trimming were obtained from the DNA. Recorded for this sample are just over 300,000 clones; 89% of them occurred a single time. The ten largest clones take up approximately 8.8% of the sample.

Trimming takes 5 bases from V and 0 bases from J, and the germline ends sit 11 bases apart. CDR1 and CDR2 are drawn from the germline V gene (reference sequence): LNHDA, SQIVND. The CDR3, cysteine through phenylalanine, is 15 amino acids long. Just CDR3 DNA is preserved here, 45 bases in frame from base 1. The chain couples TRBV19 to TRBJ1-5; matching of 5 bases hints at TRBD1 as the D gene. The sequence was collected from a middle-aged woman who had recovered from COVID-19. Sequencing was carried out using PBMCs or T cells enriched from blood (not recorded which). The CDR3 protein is CASSLRRGSNQPQHF. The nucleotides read TGTGCCAGTAGTCTGCGAAGGGGTAGCAATCAGCCCCAGCATTTT. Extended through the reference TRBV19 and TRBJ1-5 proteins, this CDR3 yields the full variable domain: DGGITQSPKYLFRKEGQNVTLSCEQNLNHDAMYWYRQDPGQGLRLIYYSQIVNDFQKGDIAEGYSVSREKKESFPLTVTSAQKNPTAFYLCASSLRRGSNQPQHFGDGTRLSIL.